This T cell receptor (beta chain) came from a study of long-term antiretroviral therapy in people with HIV. Study context: The immediate-ART recommendation dates to 2015, and the earliest samples predate it by about a decade. Overall study results and limits: Repertoire composition at all time points was dominated by clones that had expanded before ART.

About this clone itself: Its antigen remains unknown.

CDR1 is MGHRA and CDR2 is YSYEKL in the germline V gene. This CDR3 is built from 16 residues. V gave up 0 bases and J gave up 0 bases; unmatched junction bases: 5. Survey level was the resolution at which the v3.0 immunoSEQ assay ran. Produced via immunoSEQ multiplex PCR; TCRdb's table is partial and in-frame only. The data hold some 30,000 clones, with approximately 90% observed a single time. The chain employs TRBV4-1 and TRBJ2-7; 7 bases match TRBD2. The sequencing used unsorted PBMCs, collected 1.8 years after starting antiretroviral therapy. The receptor's source is a woman under 30 with HIV. This chain's CDR3 is CASSQELASGSYEQYF. CDR3 coding DNA: TGCGCCAGCAGCCAAGAACTAGCGTCGGGCTCCTACGAGCAGTACTTC.